Listed below are T cell receptor beta chains from one sample, sequenced in a study of T-cell reconstitution after alpha-beta-depleted transplantation in children. TCRdb ran MiXCR on the PCR reads and lists one entry per CDR3 protein. The sample lists 210,000 or so distinct CDR3 sequences, roughly a tenth occurring once. Sequences were derived from PBMCs from the stem cell graft donor, sampled from the stem cell graft. These receptors were obtained from a human donor who donated a stem cell graft to a child with acute lymphoblastic leukemia. CDR3s include the opening cysteine and the closing phenylalanine or tryptophan. D genes are given only for firm matches. A clone size is listed for some rows: how often the clone was seen (once, few, many), or a class if it is expanded.

TRBV5-1	TRBJ2-1	many	-	CASSLVGQSRYNEQFF	TGCGCCAGCAGCTTGGTAGGACAGTCACGATACAATGAGCAGTTCTTC
TRBV5-4	TRBJ2-3	-	-	CASSSLKRGRTDTQYF	TGTGCCAGCAGCTCTCTAAAACGGGGGCGCACAGATACGCAGTATTTT
TRBV18	TRBJ1-5	few	TRBD1	CASSPTTGGSGQPQHF	TGTGCCAGCTCACCGACGACAGGGGGTTCCGGACAGCCCCAGCATTTT
TRBV15	TRBJ1-1	many	-	CATSSPPDPMNTEAFF	TGTGCCACCAGCAGTCCCCCCGACCCCATGAACACTGAAGCTTTCTTT
TRBV7-6	TRBJ2-5	few	TRBD2	CASSSTRTSGETQYF	TGTGCCAGCAGCTCCACCCGGACTAGTGGAGAGACCCAGTACTTC
TRBV3-1	TRBJ2-7	many	TRBD1	CASTRQGTDEQYF	TGTGCCAGCACCCGACAGGGAACGGACGAGCAGTACTTC
TRBV27	TRBJ2-1	many	-	CASTDGVGDKLNEQFF	TGTGCCAGCACCGATGGGGTCGGGGATAAACTGAATGAGCAGTTCTTC
TRBV3-1	TRBJ2-5	-	-	CASSQGHQETQYF	TGTGCCAGCAGCCAGGGCCACCAAGAGACCCAGTACTTC
TRBV4-2	TRBJ1-2	few	-	CASSRGTGTDYGYTF	TGTGCCAGCAGCCGGGGCACCGGGACGGATTATGGCTACACCTTC
TRBV20-1	TRBJ2-2	-	TRBD1	CSASRQGVTGELFF	TGCAGTGCTAGTCGACAGGGCGTCACCGGGGAGCTGTTTTTT
TRBV12-3/TRBV12-4	TRBJ2-7	many	-	CASSLGGAVSYEQYF	TGTGCCAGCAGTTTGGGCGGGGCGGTCTCCTACGAGCAGTACTTC
TRBV6-5	TRBJ1-1	many	-	CASSYSWQANTEAFF	TGTGCCAGCAGTTACAGTTGGCAGGCGAACACTGAAGCTTTCTTT
TRBV5-6	TRBJ2-7	few	-	CASSFPSTYEQYF	TGTGCCAGCAGCTTTCCTTCTACCTACGAGCAGTACTTC
TRBV12-3/TRBV12-4	TRBJ2-5	-	-	CASSLGASKYQETQYF	TGTGCCAGCAGTTTAGGGGCTAGCAAGTACCAAGAGACCCAGTACTTC
TRBV7-2	TRBJ2-3	many	-	CASSSTPGVGDTQYF	TGTGCCAGCAGCTCTACGCCGGGGGTGGGAGATACGCAGTATTTT
TRBV7-9	TRBJ2-3	few	TRBD1	CASSPPRDRVPDTQYF	TGTGCCAGCAGCCCACCCCGGGACAGGGTTCCAGATACGCAGTATTTT
TRBV12-3/TRBV12-4	TRBJ2-7	few	TRBD1	CASSPGRQGPLEQYF	TGTGCCAGCAGTCCGGGACGACAGGGGCCCCTCGAGCAGTACTTC
TRBV5-1	TRBJ1-3	-	-	CSSSYFAPGSSGNTIYF	TGCTCCAGCAGCTACTTTGCCCCTGGGAGCTCTGGAAACACCATATATTTT
TRBV20-1	TRBJ2-3	many	TRBD2	CSAKGTSGGGTQYF	TGCAGTGCTAAAGGGACTAGCGGGGGGGGTACGCAGTATTTT
TRBV10-3	TRBJ2-7	many	TRBD1	CAISEGTGESSYEQYF	TGTGCCATCAGTGAGGGGACAGGGGAAAGCTCCTACGAGCAGTACTTC
TRBV10-2	TRBJ2-3	-	-	CASSELGFGQYF	TGCGCCAGCAGTGAGTTGGGCTTCGGGCAGTATTTT
TRBV6-5	TRBJ1-1	-	-	CASSYTRNTEAFF	TGTGCCAGCAGCTACACTCGGAACACTGAAGCTTTCTTT
TRBV20-1	TRBJ1-2	many	TRBD1	CSARDTTTGKGYTF	TGCAGTGCTAGAGATACGACGACAGGGAAAGGCTACACCTTC
TRBV30	TRBJ1-5	few	-	CAWNRAGQPQHF	TGTGCCTGGAACAGGGCTGGTCAGCCCCAGCATTTT
TRBV27	TRBJ2-7	many	TRBD2	CASRLGLAGDEQYF	TGTGCCAGCAGACTGGGACTAGCGGGGGACGAGCAGTACTTC
TRBV7-8	TRBJ1-1	many	TRBD1	CASSLGQGLGQNTEAFF	TGTGCCAGCAGCTTAGGACAGGGCCTGGGGCAGAACACTGAAGCTTTCTTT
TRBV7-6	TRBJ1-1	few	-	CASSTTRGTEAFF	TGTGCCAGCAGCACGACAAGGGGCACTGAAGCTTTCTTT
TRBV20-1	TRBJ1-6	-	-	CSARDVSSYNSPLHF	TGCAGTGCTAGAGATGTTAGCTCCTATAATTCACCCCTCCACTTT
TRBV14	TRBJ1-2	-	-	CASSPNQPFIYGYTF	TGTGCCAGCAGCCCAAATCAGCCTTTTATCTATGGCTACACCTTC